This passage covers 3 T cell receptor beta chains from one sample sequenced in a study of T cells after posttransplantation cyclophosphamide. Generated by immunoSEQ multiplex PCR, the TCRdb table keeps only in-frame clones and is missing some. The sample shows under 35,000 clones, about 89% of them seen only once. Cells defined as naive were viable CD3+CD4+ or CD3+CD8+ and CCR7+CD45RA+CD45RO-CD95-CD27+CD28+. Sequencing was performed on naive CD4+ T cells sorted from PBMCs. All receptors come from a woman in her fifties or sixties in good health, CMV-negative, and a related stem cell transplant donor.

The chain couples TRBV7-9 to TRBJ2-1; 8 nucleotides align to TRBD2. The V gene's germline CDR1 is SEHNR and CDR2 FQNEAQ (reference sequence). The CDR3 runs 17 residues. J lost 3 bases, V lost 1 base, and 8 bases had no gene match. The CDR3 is CASSLGSSGGHYNEQFF. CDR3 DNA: TGTGCCAGCAGCTTAGGGTCGTCGGGGGGGCACTACAATGAGCAGTTCTTC.

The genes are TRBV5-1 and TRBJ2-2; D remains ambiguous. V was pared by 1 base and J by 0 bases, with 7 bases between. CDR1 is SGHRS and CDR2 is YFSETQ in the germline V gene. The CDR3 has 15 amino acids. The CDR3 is CASSLITANTGELFF. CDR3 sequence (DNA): TGCGCCAGCAGCTTGATAACAGCGAACACCGGGGAGCTGTTTTTT. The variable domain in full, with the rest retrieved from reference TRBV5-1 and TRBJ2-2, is KAGVTQTPRYLIKTRGQQVTLSCSPISGHRSVSWYQQTPGQGLQFLFEYFSETQRNKGNFPGRFSGRQFSNSRSEMNVSTLELGDSALYLCASSLITANTGELFFGEGSRLTVL.

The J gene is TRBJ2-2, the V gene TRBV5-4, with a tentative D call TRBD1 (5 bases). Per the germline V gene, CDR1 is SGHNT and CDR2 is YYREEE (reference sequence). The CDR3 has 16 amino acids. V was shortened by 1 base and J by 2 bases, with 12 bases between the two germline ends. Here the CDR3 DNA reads TGTGCCAGCAGCTTGCGTCTAGGGGTAAACACCGGGGAGCTGTTTTTT. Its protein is CASSLRLGVNTGELFF.